Included here is one T cell receptor (beta chain) sequence, with context. Its antigen remains unidentified. Qualities for individual bases were not recorded, and no much larger clone is one base off. Synthetic TCR analog templates were spiked into each PCR so that absolute template abundance could be estimated from read counts. The immunoSEQ assay used bias-controlled V and J gene primers to amplify TCRbeta CDR3 regions from genomic DNA. Sequencing of rearranged TCRbeta segments was performed at approximately 20X coverage. The authors' analysis ran thus. Sequencing errors were corrected by clustering, and CDR3s were annotated against IMGT so that V, D and J genes could be assigned. Downstream analyses used only productive TCRbeta rearrangements and left out out-of-frame or stop-codon sequences. To compute clonality, Shannon entropy was normalized by the log of the number of unique productive sequences and then subtracted from one. Fisher's exact test with Benjamini-Hochberg correction, at a threshold of adjusted p below 0.01, was used to find clones that differed between time points or between blood and tumor. Here the immuneACCESS table is served through TCRdb, limited to in-frame sequences with V and J called. Missing clones are a known gap in these copies; in checked studies unresolved V genes cover under half, and the rest lacks a known reason. V and J calls plus clone size are reproduced from that table; the DNA served to infer D and trimming. The sample includes roughly 51,000 clones, with 79% observed a single time. The top ten clonotypes cover 8% to 13% of the sample.

The time point label for this specimen denotes: pretreatment peripheral blood. The cohort comprised approximately 30 patients with locally advanced or metastatic urothelial carcinoma treated at Memorial Sloan Kettering on a trial protocol. Peripheral blood mononuclear cells were collected pretreatment and during treatment, with between 1 and 8 total time points per patient. The Qiagen DNeasy Blood extraction kit was used to purify genomic DNA from total PBMCs and tumor samples. PBMCs were collected pretreatment and during treatment, and were isolated and stored as previously described. The CDR3 goes from the cysteine to the phenylalanine over 16 residues. CDR3 DNA is the only sequence kept; it has 48 bases, read in frame from the first base. Based on the germline V gene, the CDR1 and CDR2 sequences are MGHRA and YSYEKL. For this chain, trimming is 4 bases at the V end and 1 base at the J end, and the number of junction bases without a gene match is 4.

The data were taken from a study of PD-L1 blockade in urothelial cancer (dated by TCRdb to 2017 to 2019). Background for the entire study: Therapy was started in the mid-2010s for all patients, and atezolizumab 1,200 mg was administered intravenously every 3 weeks. A median of about 140,000 T cells and around 81,000 unique TCRs was obtained from blood samples, and a median clonality of roughly 0.08 was observed. Blood samples were analyzed at 3 weeks after treatment start (second dose) and at 6 weeks after treatment start. Progression-free survival longer than 6 months counted as durable clinical benefit, and TCR features were additionally tested against both progression-free and overall survival. Pretreatment blood TCR-seq was available for around 29 patients, at least one posttreatment blood collection was obtained for 24 patients, and tumor TCR-seq was available for 24 patients. Patients had an ECOG performance status of 0 or 1 and had received between 0 and 3 prior chemotherapy regimens. TCR sequencing covered pretreatment tumor samples and matched, serially collected peripheral blood taken before and after atezolizumab treatment. About nine tenths of the roughly 30 patients were males with bladder-origin urothelial cancer, and about 65% of the roughly 30 reported a prior smoking history. Durable clinical benefit was achieved by nine patients but not by the remaining 20. Whole exome sequencing and RNA sequencing of pretreatment tumors were performed alongside TCR sequencing in the same patients. Somatic, immune and clinical correlates of response to PD-L1 blockade with atezolizumab in urothelial cancer were the focus of an exploratory multi-omic analysis.

Study-wide findings and limitations: Among patients with durable benefit, tumor-associated TCR clones showed greater expansion in peripheral blood 3 weeks after treatment started (n ≈ 23, p = 0.022). A pretreatment peripheral blood TCR clonality below the median was linked to improved progression-free and overall survival. Because the sample size was small (n ≈ 30) and many exploratory analyses were performed, the results are intended to be hypothesis-generating.

The sequence was obtained from a man between 65 and 85 years old with urothelial cancer. The chain was built from TRBV4-1 and TRBJ2-2; TRBD2 agrees with 9 junctional bases. The source material was PBMCs, sampled around atezolizumab (anti-PD-L1) treatment. The DNA sequence is TGCGCCAGCAGCCTTGAGACTAGCGGGAACACCGGGGAGCTGTTTTTT. Protein translation: CASSLETSGNTGELFF.